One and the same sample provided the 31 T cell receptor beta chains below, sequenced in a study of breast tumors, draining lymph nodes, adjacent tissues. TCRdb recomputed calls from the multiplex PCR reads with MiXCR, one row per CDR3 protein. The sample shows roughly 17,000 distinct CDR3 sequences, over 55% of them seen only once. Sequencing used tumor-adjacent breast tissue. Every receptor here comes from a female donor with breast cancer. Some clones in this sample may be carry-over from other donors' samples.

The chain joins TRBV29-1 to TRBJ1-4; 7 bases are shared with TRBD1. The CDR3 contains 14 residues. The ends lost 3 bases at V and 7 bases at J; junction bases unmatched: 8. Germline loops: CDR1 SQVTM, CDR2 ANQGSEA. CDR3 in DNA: TGCAGCGTTGATGAATCGGCAGGGGGTGAAAAACTGTTTTTT. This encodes CSVDESAGGEKLFF.

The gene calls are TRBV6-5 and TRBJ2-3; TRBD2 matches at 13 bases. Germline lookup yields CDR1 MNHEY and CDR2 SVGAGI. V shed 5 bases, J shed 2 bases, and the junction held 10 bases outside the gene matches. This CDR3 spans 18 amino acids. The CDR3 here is CASSPPYGLAGDTDTQYF. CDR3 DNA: TGTGCCAGCAGTCCCCCTTATGGACTAGCGGGAGACACAGATACGCAGTATTTT.

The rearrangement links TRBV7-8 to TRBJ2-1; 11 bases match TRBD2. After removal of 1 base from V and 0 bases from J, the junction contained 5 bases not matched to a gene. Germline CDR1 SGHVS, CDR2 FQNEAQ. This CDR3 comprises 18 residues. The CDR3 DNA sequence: TGTGCCAGCAGCTTAGGGGCTAGCGGGGGGAGCTCCTACAATGAGCAGTTCTTC. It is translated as CASSLGASGGSSYNEQFF.

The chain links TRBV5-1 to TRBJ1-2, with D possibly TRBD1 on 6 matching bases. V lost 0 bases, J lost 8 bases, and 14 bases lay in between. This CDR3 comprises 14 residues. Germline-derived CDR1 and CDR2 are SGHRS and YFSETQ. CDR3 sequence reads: CASSLEGTPKGYTF. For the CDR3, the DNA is TGCGCCAGCAGCTTGGAGGGGACACCTAAAGGCTACACCTTC.

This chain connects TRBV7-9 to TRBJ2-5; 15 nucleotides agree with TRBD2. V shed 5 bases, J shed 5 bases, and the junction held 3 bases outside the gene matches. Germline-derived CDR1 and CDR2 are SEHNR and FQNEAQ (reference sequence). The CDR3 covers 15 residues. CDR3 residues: CASSGLAGGGETQYF. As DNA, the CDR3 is TGTGCCAGCAGCGGACTAGCGGGGGGGGGTGAGACCCAGTACTTC.

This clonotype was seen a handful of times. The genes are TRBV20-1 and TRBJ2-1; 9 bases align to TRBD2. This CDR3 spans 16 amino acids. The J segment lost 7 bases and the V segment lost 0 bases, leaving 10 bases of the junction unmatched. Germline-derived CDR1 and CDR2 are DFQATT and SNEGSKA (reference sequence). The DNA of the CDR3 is TGCAGTGCTAGAGATCTGGTAGCGGGAGTGTTAAATGAGCAGTTCTTC. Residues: CSARDLVAGVLNEQFF.

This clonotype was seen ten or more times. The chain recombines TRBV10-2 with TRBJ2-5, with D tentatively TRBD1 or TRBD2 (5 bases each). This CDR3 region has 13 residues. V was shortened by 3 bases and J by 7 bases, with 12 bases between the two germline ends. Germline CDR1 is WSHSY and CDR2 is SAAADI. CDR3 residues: CASSESGGGTQYF. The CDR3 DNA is TGCGCCAGCAGTGAATCCGGTGGGGGGACCCAGTACTTC.

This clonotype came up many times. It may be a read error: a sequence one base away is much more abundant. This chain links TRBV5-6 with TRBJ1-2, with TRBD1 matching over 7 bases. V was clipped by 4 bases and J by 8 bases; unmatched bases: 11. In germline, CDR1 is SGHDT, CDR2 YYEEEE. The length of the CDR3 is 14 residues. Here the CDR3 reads CASSPGTAGEGYTF. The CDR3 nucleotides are TGTGCCAGCAGCCCTGGGACAGCGGGCGAAGGCTACACCTTC.

CDR3 DNA: TGTGCCAGCAGTGTTGAAGGGGGATGGGATTCACCCCTCCACTTT. Amino acids: CASSVEGGWDSPLHF. The gene calls are TRBV2 and TRBJ1-6; the D gene is possibly TRBD1 (6 bases). CDR1 is SNHLY and CDR2 is FYNNEI in the germline V gene. CDR3 length: 15 amino acids. V shed 4 bases and J shed 8 bases, with 15 bases lying between them.

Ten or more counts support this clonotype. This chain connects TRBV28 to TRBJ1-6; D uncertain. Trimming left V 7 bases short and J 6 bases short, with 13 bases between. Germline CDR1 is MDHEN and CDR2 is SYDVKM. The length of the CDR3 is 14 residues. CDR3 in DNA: TGTGCCAGCACCTTATTGGTGCGTAATTCACCCCTCCACTTT. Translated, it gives CASTLLVRNSPLHF.

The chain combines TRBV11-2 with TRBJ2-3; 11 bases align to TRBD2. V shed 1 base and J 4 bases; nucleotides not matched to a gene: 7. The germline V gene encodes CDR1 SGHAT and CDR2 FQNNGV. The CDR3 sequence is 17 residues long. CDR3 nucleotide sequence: TGTGCCAGCAGCTTAGGCCGACTAGCGGGGAGGGCAGATACGCAGTATTTT. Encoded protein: CASSLGRLAGRADTQYF.

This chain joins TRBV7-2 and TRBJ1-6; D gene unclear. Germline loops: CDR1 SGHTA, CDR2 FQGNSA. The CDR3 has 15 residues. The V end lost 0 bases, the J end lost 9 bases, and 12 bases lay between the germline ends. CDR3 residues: CASSLAAGRISPLHF. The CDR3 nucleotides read TGTGCCAGCAGCTTAGCCGCGGGGAGGATTTCACCCCTCCACTTT. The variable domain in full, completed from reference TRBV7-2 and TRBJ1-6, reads GAGVSQSPSNKVTEKGKDVELRCDPISGHTALYWYRQSLGQGLEFLIYFQGNSAPDKSGLPSDRFSAERTGGSVSTLTIQRTQQEDSAVYLCASSLAAGRISPLHFGNGTRLTVT.

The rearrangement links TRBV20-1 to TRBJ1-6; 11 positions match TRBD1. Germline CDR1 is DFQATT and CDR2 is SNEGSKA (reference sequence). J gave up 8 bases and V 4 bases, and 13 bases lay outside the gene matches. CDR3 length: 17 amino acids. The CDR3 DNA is TGCAGTGCTACTCGGACAGGGGGCGGTTTGGGGCATTCACCCCTCCACTTT. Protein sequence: CSATRTGGGLGHSPLHF.

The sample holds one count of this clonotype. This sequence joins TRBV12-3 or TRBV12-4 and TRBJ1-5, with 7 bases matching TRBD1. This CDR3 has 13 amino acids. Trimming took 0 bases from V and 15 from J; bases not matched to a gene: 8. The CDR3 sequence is CASSLARDRPTHF. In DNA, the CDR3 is TGTGCCAGCAGTTTAGCGCGGGACAGACCCACGCATTTT.

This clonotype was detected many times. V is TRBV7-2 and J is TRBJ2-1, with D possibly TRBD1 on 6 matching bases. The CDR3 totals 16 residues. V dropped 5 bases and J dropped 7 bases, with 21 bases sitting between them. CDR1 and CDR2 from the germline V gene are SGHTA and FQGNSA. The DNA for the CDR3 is TGTGCCAGCAGCCCCCGCGGTCAGGGGATAGTGAATGAGCAGTTCTTC. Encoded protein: CASSPRGQGIVNEQFF. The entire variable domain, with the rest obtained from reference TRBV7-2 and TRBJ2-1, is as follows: GAGVSQSPSNKVTEKGKDVELRCDPISGHTALYWYRQSLGQGLEFLIYFQGNSAPDKSGLPSDRFSAERTGGSVSTLTIQRTQQEDSAVYLCASSPRGQGIVNEQFFGPGTRLTVL.

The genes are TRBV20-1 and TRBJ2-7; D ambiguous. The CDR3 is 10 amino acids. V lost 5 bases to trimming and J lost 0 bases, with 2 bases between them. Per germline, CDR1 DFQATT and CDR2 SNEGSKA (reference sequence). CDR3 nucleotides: TGCAGTGCTGCCTCCTACGAGCAGTACTTC. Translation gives CSAASYEQYF.

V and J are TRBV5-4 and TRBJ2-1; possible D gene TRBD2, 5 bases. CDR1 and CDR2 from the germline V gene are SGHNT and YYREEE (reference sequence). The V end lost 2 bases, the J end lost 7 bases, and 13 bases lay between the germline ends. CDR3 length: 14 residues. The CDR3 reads CASSLGPTRNEQFF. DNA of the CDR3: TGTGCCAGCAGCTTAGGGCCAACTAGGAATGAGCAGTTCTTC.

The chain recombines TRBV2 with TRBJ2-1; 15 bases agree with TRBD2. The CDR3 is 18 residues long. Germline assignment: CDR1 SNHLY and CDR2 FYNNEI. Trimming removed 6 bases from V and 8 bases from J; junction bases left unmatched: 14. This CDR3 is CASRYYGLAGGPGDEQFF. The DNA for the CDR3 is TGTGCCAGCAGGTACTACGGACTAGCGGGGGGGCCTGGTGATGAGCAGTTCTTC.

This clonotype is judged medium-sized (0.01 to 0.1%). For the CDR3, the DNA is TGCGCCAGCAGCTTGGGAGTGACTGGAAACACCATATATTTT. It is translated as CASSLGVTGNTIYF. The chain carries TRBV5-1 and TRBJ1-3, with D hard to call. Germline values: CDR1 SGHRS, CDR2 YFSETQ. The length of the CDR3 is 14 residues. V was cut by 0 bases and J by 2 bases, with 6 bases left in between.

The CDR3 sequence: CSVGTGDSPLHF. Written as DNA, the CDR3 is TGCAGCGTTGGGACAGGCGATTCACCCCTCCACTTT. This chain connects TRBV29-1 to TRBJ1-6; TRBD1 matches 7 bases. From germline, CDR1 is SQVTM and CDR2 ANQGSEA. V shed 4 bases, J shed 8 bases, and the junction held 2 bases outside the gene matches. The length of the CDR3 is 12 residues.

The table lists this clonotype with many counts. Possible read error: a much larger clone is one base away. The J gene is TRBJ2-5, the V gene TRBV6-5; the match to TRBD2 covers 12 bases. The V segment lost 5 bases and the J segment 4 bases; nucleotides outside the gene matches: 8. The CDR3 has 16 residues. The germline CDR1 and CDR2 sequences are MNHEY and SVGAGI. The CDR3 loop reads CASSRTSGEPGETQYF. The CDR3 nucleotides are TGTGCCAGCAGTCGGACTAGCGGGGAACCAGGAGAGACCCAGTACTTC.

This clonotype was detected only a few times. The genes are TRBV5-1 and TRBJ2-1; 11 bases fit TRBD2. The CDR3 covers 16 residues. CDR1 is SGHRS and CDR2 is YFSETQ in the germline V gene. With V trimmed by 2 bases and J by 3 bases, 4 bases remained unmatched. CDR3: CASSLSGTSGYNEQFF. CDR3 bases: TGCGCCAGCAGCTTATCCGGGACTAGCGGCTACAATGAGCAGTTCTTC.

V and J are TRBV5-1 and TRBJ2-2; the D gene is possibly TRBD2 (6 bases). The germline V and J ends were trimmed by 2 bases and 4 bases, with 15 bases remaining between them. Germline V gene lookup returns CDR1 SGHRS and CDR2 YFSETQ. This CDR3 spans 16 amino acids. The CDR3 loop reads CASSFFAGSSTGELFF. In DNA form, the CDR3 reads TGCGCCAGCAGCTTTTTTGCGGGGTCGAGCACCGGGGAGCTGTTTTTT.

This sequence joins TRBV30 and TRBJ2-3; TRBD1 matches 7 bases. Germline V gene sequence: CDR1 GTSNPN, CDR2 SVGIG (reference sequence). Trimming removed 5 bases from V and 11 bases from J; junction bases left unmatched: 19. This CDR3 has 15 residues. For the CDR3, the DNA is TGTGCCTGGGGAAGACAGGGTATGAGCACAGACAAGCAGTATTTT. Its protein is CAWGRQGMSTDKQYF.

CDR3 nucleotide sequence: TGTGCCAGCAGCGTAGGGCTAGCGGGTACCTACGAGCAGTACTTC. Translating it yields CASSVGLAGTYEQYF. The chain couples TRBV9 to TRBJ2-7, with TRBD2 matching 8 bases. This CDR3 region has 15 residues. V lost 0 bases and J lost 2; bases outside the gene matches: 4. CDR1 is SGDLS and CDR2 is YYNGEE in the germline V gene.

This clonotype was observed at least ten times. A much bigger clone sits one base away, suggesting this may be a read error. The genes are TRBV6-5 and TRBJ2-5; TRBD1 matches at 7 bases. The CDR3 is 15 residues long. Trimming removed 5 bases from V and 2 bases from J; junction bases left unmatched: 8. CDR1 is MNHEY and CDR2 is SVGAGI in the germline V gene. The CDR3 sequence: CASSRSGQVQETQYF. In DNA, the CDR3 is TGTGCCAGCAGTCGCTCCGGACAGGTTCAAGAGACCCAGTACTTC.

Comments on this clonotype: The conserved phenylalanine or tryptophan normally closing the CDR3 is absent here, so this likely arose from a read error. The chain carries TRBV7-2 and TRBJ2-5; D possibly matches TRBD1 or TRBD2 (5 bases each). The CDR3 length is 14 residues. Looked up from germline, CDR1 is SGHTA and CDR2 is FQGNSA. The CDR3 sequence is CASSLSSRGEAQYL. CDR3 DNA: TGTGCCAGCAGCTTAAGTTCGAGGGGAGAGGCCCAGTACCTC.

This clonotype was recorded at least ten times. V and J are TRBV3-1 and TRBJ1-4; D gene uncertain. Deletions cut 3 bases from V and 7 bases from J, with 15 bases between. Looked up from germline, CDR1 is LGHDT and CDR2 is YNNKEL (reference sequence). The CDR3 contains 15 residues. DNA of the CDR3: TGTGCCAGCAGCCAGCGGACCGGCCTTAGTGAAAAACTGTTTTTT. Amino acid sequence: CASSQRTGLSEKLFF.

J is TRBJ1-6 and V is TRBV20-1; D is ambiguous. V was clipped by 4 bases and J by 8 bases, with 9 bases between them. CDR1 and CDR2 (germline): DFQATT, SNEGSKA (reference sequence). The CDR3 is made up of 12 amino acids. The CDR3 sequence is CSATTGYSPLHF. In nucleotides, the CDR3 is TGCAGTGCTACCACGGGTTATTCACCCCTCCACTTT.

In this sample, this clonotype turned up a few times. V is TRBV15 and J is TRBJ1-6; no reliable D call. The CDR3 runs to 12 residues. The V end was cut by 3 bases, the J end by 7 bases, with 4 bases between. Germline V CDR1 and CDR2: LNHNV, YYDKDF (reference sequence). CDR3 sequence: CATSSENSPLHF. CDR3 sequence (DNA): TGTGCCACCAGCAGTGAAAATTCACCCCTCCACTTT.

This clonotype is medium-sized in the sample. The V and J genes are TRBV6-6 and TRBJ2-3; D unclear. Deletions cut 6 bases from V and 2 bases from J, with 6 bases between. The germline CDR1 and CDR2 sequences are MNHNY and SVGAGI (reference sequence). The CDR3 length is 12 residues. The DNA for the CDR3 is TGTGCCAGCAGCCCCTCCACAGATACGCAGTATTTT. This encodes CASSPSTDTQYF.